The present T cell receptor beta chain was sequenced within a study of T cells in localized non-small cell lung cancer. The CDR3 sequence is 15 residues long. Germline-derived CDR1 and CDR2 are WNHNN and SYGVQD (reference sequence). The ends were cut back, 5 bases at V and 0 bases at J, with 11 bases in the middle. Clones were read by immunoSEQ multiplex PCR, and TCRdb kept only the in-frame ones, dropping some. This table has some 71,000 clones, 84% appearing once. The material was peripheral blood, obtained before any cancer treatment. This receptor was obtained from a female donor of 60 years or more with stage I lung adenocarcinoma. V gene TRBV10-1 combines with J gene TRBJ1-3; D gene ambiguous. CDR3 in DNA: TGCGCCAGCAGTAACGGACTTCTCTCTGGAAACACCATATATTTT. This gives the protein CASSNGLLSGNTIYF.